The 5 T cell receptor beta chains listed next were all sequenced from one sample in a study of metastatic and nonmetastatic thyroid tumors. TCRdb reprocessed the PCR reads via MiXCR. The sample includes some 20,000 clones, approximately 29% of them seen just once. No patient received treatment before thyroid surgery. Source material: adjacent normal tissue. The receptor source for this set is a female donor with papillary thyroid cancer or a benign thyroid nodule (not recorded which). Some clones in this sample may be carry-over from other donors' samples.

This clone was counted only a few times. The V and J genes are TRBV4-3 and TRBJ1-4, with TRBD1 as a possible D gene (5 bases). CDR3 length: 14 amino acids. Germline V gene sequence: CDR1 LGHNA, CDR2 YSLEER. V lost 2 bases to trimming and J lost 7 bases, with 11 bases between them. CDR3 coding DNA: TGCGCCAGCAGCCAACGTCAAAGGGGTGAAAAACTGTTTTTT. Protein product: CASSQRQRGEKLFF.

The CDR3 nucleotides read TGTGCCAGCAGCTTGGTCAAGGTGGCGGGGAGCTCCTACAATGAGCAGTTCTTC. Encoded protein: CASSLVKVAGSSYNEQFF. The J gene is TRBJ2-1, the V gene TRBV5-4; the D gene is possibly TRBD2 (6 bases). This CDR3 is 18 amino acids long. Germline values: CDR1 SGHNT, CDR2 YYREEE (reference sequence). Trimming pared 0 bases from V and 0 bases from J, leaving 16 bases between.

This clone showed up just a few times. CDR3 amino acids: CASSDSGEGGYTF. The CDR3 coding sequence is TGTGCCAGCAGTGACTCCGGAGAGGGTGGCTACACCTTC. The chain joins TRBV6-4 to TRBJ1-2; D gene ambiguous. V was clipped by 0 bases and J by 7 bases, with 9 bases between them. There are 13 residues in the CDR3. CDR1 is MRHNA, CDR2 SNTAGT, per germline.

The chain uses TRBV2 and TRBJ2-1, with 8 nucleotides matching TRBD2. Per germline, CDR1 SNHLY and CDR2 FYNNEI. The ends lost 2 bases at V and 8 bases at J; junction bases unmatched: 8. The CDR3 covers 15 residues. The CDR3 here is CASSESGSTVDEQFF. The DNA for the CDR3 is TGTGCCAGCAGTGAAAGCGGGAGTACGGTCGATGAGCAGTTCTTC.

In this sample, this clone is medium-sized. The J gene is TRBJ2-3, the V gene TRBV20-1; 9 nucleotides line up with TRBD1. Trimming cost V 6 bases and J 9 bases; bases outside gene matches: 10. The CDR3 totals 13 residues. Germline V gene sequence: CDR1 DFQATT, CDR2 SNEGSKA (reference sequence). CDR3 bases: TGCAGTGCCCGGGACAGGGAACCCTTAACGCAGTATTTT. Translating gives CSARDREPLTQYF.